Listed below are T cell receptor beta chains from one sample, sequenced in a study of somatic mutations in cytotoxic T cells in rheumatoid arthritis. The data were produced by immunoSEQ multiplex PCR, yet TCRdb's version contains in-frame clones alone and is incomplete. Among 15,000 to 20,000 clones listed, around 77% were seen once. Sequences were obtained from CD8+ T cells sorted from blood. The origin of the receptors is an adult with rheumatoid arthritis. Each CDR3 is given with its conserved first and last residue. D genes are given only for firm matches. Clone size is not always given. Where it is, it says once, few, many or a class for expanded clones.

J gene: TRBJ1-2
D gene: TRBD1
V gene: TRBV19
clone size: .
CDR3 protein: CASSSSRDRVRGYGYTF
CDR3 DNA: TGTGCCAGTAGTTCCTCCCGGGACAGGGTGCGGGGGTATGGCTACACCTTC

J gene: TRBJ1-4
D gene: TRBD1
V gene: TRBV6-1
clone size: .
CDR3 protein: CASSEAPGQGNEKLFF
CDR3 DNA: TGTGCCAGCAGTGAAGCCCCGGGACAGGGAAATGAAAAACTGTTTTTT

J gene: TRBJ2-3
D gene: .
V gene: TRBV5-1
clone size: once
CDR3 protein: CASSRGGEGAQDTQYF
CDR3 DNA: TGCGCCAGCAGCCGGGGCGGGGAGGGGGCGCAAGATACGCAGTATTTT

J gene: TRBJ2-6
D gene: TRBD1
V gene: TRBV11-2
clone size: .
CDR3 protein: CASSLGGTGFLGANVLTF
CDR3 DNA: TGTGCCAGCAGCTTAGGGGGGACAGGGTTCCTTGGGGCCAACGTCCTGACTTTC

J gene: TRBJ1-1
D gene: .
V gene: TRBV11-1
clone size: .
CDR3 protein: CASGLINTEAFF
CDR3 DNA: TGTGCCAGCGGACTGATAAACACTGAAGCTTTCTTT

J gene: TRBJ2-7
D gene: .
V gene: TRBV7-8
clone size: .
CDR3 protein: CASSNRAMTYEQYF
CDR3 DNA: TGTGCCAGCAGCAACCGGGCCATGACCTACGAGCAGTACTTC

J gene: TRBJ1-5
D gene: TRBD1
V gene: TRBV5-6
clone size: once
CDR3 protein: CASSLAGQALSNQPQHF
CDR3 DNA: TGTGCCAGCAGCTTGGCGGGACAGGCTCTCAGCAATCAGCCCCAGCATTTT

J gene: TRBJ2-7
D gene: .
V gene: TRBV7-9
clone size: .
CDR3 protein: CASSNPGEQYF
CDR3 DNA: TGTGCCAGCAGCAATCCAGGCGAGCAGTACTTC

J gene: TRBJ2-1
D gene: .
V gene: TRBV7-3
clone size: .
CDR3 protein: CASSLEPGASYNEQFF
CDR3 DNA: TGTGCCAGCAGCTTAGAGCCTGGGGCATCCTACAATGAGCAGTTCTTC

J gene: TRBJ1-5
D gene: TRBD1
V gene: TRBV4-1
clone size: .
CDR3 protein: CASSQGGTGGQQPQHF
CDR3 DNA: TGCGCCAGCAGCCAAGGGGGGACAGGGGGTCAACAGCCCCAGCATTTT

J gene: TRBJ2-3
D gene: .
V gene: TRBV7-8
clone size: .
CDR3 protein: CASSILVTDTQYF
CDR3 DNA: TGTGCCAGCAGCATCCTGGTCACAGATACGCAGTATTTT

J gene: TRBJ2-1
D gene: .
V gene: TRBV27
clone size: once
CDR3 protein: CASSFNYNEQFF
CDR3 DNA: TGTGCCAGCAGTTTCAACTACAATGAGCAGTTCTTC

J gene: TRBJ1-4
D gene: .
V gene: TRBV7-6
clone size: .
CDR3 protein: CASSLKTGRSNEKLFF
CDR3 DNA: TGTGCCAGCAGCTTAAAGACGGGGCGGTCTAATGAAAAACTGTTTTTT

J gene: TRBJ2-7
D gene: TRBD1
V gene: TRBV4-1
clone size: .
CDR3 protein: CASSRPGTGYEQYF
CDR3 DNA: TGCGCCAGCAGCCGCCCCGGGACAGGGTACGAGCAGTACTTC

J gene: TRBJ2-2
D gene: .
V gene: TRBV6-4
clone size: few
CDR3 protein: CASSDSPSGELFF
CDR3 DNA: TGTGCCAGCAGTGACTCCCCTTCCGGGGAGCTGTTTTTT

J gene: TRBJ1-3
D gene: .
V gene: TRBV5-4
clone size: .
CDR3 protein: CASSLGQGNTIYF
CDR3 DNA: TGTGCCAGCAGTCTGGGGCAGGGAAACACCATATATTTT

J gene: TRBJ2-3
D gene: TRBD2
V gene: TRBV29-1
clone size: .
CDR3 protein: CSVEGELAGSTDTQYF
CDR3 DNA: TGCAGCGTTGAAGGGGAACTAGCGGGGAGCACAGATACGCAGTATTTT

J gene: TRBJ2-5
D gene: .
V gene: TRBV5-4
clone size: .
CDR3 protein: CASSFQGGEMRETQYF
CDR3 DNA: TGTGCCAGCAGCTTCCAGGGGGGGGAGATGAGGGAGACCCAGTACTTC

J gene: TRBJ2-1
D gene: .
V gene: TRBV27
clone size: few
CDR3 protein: CASSPQGPYNEQFF
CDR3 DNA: TGTGCCAGCAGTCCCCAGGGACCGTACAATGAGCAGTTCTTC

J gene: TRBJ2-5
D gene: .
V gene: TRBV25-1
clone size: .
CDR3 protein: CASRPFGSQETQYF
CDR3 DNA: TGTGCCAGCAGGCCCTTCGGGAGCCAAGAGACCCAGTACTTC

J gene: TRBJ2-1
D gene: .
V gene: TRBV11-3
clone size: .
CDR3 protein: CASSYPGEEQFF
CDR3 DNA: TGTGCCAGCAGCTACCCTGGCGAAGAGCAGTTCTTC

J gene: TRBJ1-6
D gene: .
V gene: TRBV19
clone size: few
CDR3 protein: CASSLQTGASPLHF
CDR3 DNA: TGTGCCAGTAGTTTGCAGACAGGTGCTTCACCCCTCCACTTT

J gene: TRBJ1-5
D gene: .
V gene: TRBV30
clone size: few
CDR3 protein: CAWRGSNQPQHF
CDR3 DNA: TGTGCCTGGAGGGGGAGCAATCAGCCCCAGCATTTT

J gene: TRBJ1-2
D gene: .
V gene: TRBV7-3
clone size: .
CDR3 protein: CASSLNPGRGYTF
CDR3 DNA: TGTGCCAGCAGCTTAAACCCAGGTCGCGGCTACACCTTC

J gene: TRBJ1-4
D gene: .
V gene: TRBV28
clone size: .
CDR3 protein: CASSFRSRGEKLFF
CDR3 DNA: TGTGCCAGCAGTTTCAGGAGTCGTGGTGAAAAACTGTTTTTT

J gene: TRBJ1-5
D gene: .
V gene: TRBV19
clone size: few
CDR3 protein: CASSIALGGVQPQHF
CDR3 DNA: TGTGCCAGTAGTATAGCCCTGGGGGGGGTTCAGCCCCAGCATTTT